This T cell receptor beta chain emerged from a study of immune evolution from preneoplasia to lung adenocarcinoma. Assay used: immunoSEQ multiplex PCR; TCRdb lists only in-frame clones, some missing. The data show about 11,000 clones, approximately 90% seen once. The TCR comes from an older person with invasive lung adenocarcinoma. Specimen: FFPE invasive lung adenocarcinoma tissue.

The chain's CDR3 is CASSSMGYRSSYNEQFF. The DNA for the CDR3 is TGTGCCAGCTCATCTATGGGCTATCGGAGCTCCTACAATGAGCAGTTCTTC. The rearrangement links TRBV18 to TRBJ2-1; unclear D gene. This CDR3 contains 17 residues. V gave up 5 bases and J gave up 0 bases, with 17 bases separating them. Germline V lookup: CDR1 KGHSH, CDR2 LQKENI.